The clone carrying this TCR beta chain came up a few times. TCRdb re-called the 5' RACE reads through MiXCR, storing one row per CDR3 protein. The table has 410,000 or so distinct CDR3 sequences, approximately 17% seen once; the top ten hold roughly 12%. This entry is derived from a study of identical twins. The receptor was derived from a man between 45 and 60 years old in good health. The sample consisted of naive T cells sorted from blood.

The CDR3 loop is CATSASWREITDTQYF. CDR3 DNA sequence: TGTGCCACCAGTGCCAGCTGGAGGGAAATCACAGATACGCAGTATTTT. This chain links TRBV24-1 with TRBJ2-3; tentative D call: TRBD2 (6 bases). V lost 5 bases and J lost 2, with 16 bases in between. The CDR3 sequence is 16 residues long. Germline loops: CDR1 KGHDR, CDR2 SFDVKD.